This T cell receptor beta chain derives from a study of OX40 agonist ivuxolimab in advanced cancers. Notes on the study in general: On average, CD8+ T cells had more expanded clones than CD4+.

The CDR3 totals 12 residues. V gave up 5 bases and J gave up 0 bases, with 7 bases separating them. Germline CDR1 is SQVTM and CDR2 is ANQGSEA. Turning to this clone: Antigen unknown.

On cycle 4 day 1 and cycle 7 day 1, as well as at baseline, blood was sampled. Sequenced by immunoSEQ multiplex PCR; TCRdb stores in-frame clones only, minus some. Counted here are approximately 67,000 clones, 85% to 95% occurring once; the ten biggest clones make up about 5.5%. This TCR derives from an adult with an advanced solid tumor such as melanoma, head and neck, liver or kidney cancer. Specimen: CD4+ or CD8+ T cells sorted from blood, collected in a trial of the OX40 agonist ivuxolimab. The gene calls are TRBV29-1 and TRBJ1-1; D remains ambiguous. The CDR3 loop is CSVNFVNTEAFF. The CDR3 region has the DNA TGCAGCGTTAATTTCGTGAACACTGAAGCTTTCTTT.